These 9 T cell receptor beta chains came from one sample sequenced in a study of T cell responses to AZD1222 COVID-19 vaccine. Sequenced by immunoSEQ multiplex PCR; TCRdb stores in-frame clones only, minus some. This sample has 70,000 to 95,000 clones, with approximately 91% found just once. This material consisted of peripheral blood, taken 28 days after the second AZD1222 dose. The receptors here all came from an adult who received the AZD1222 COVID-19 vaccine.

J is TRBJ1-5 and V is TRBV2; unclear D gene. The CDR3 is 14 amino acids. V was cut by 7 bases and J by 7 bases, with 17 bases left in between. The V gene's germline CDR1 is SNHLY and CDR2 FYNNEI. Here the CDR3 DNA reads TGTGCCAGCAACGACGGGTGGGCCCGACAGCCCCAGCATTTT. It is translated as CASNDGWARQPQHF.

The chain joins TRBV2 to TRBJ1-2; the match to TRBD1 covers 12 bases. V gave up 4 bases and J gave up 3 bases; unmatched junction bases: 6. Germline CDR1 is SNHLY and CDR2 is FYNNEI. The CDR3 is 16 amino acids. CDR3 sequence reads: CASSGGQGAIDYGYTF. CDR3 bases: TGTGCCAGCAGTGGGGGACAGGGGGCAATCGACTATGGCTACACCTTC.

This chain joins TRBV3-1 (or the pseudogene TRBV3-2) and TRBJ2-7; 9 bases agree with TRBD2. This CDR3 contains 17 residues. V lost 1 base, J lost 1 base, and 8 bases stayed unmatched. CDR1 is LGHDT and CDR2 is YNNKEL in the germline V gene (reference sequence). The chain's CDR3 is CASSQATSGYRSYEQYF. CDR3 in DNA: TGTGCCAGCAGCCAAGCAACTAGCGGGTATCGTTCCTACGAGCAGTACTTC.

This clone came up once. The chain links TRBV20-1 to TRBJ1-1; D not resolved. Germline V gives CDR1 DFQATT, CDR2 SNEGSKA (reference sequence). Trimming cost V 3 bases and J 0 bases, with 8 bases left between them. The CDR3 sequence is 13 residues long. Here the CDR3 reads CSASSPMNTEAFF. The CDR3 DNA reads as TGCAGTGCTAGTAGTCCTATGAACACTGAAGCTTTCTTT.

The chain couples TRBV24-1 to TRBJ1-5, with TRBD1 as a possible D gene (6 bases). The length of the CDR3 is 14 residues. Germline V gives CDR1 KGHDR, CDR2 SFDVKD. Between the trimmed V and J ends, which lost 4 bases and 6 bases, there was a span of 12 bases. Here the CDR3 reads CATSEWGRIQPQHF. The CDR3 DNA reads TGTGCCACCAGTGAGTGGGGGCGAATTCAGCCCCAGCATTTT.

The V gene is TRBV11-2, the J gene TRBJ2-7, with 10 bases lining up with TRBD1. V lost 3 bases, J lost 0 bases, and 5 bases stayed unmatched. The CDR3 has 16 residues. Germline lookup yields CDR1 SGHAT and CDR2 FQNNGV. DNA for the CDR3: TGTGCCAGCAGCTTTAGGACAGGGGGGGGCTCCTACGAGCAGTACTTC. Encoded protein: CASSFRTGGGSYEQYF.

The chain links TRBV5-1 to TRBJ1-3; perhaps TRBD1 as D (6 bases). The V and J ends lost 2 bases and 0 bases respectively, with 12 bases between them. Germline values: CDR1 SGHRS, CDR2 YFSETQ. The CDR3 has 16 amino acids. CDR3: CASSLTGISSGNTIYF. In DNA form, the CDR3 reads TGCGCCAGCAGCTTAACAGGGATTAGCTCTGGAAACACCATATATTTT.

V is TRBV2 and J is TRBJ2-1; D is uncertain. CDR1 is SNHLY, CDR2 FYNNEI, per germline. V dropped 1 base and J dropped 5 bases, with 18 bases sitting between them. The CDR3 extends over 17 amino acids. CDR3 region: CASSEVGSSIGNNEQFF. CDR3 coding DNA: TGTGCCAGCAGTGAAGTTGGGTCGTCGATAGGAAACAATGAGCAGTTCTTC.

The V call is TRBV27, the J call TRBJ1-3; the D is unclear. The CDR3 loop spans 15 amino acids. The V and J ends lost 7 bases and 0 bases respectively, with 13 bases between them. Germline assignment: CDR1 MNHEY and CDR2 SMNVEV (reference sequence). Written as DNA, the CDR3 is TGTGCCAGCAACCGAACCCCGAACTCTGGAAACACCATATATTTT. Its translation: CASNRTPNSGNTIYF.